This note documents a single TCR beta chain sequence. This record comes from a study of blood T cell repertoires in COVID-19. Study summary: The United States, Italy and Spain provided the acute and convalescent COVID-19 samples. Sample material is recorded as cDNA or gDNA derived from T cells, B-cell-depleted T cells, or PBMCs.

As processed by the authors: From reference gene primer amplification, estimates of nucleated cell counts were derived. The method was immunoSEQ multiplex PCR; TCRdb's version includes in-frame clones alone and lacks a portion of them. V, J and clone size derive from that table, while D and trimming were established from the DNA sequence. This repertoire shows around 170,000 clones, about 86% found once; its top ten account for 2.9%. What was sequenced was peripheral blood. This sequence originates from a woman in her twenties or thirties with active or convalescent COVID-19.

Written as DNA, the CDR3 is TGTGCCAGCAGCTTTTCGGTGAACACTGAAGCTTTCTTT. This sequence encodes CASSFSVNTEAFF. J is TRBJ1-1 and V is TRBV5-6; D gene uncertain. The germline V gene has CDR1 SGHDT and CDR2 YYEEEE. This CDR3 region has 13 residues. The V gene lost 2 bases and the J gene lost 0 bases, with 5 bases spanning the gap.